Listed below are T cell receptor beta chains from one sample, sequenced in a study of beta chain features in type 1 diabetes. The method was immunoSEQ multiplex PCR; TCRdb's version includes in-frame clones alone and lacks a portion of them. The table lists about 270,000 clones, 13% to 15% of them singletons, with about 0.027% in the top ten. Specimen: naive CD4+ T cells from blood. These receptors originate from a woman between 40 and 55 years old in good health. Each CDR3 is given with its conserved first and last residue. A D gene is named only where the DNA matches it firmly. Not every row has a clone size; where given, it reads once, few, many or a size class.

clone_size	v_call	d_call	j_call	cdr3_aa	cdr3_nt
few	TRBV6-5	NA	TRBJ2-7	CASGRRTYEQYF	TGTGCCAGTGGCCGGAGAACCTACGAGCAGTACTTC
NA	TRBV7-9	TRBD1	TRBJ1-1	CASQTGVGNTEAFF	TGTGCCAGCCAGACAGGGGTAGGGAACACTGAAGCTTTCTTT
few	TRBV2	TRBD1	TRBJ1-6	CASSGETGGSPLHF	TGTGCCAGCAGTGGAGAGACAGGGGGCTCACCCCTCCACTTT
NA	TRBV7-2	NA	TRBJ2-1	CASSLGAGNPDEQFF	TGTGCCAGCAGCTTAGGCGCGGGGAATCCCGATGAGCAGTTCTTC
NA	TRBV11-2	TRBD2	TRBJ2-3	CASSLVAGTDTQYF	TGTGCCAGCAGCTTAGTAGCGGGGACAGATACGCAGTATTTT
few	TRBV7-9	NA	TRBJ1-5	CASSPQGGNQPQHF	TGTGCCAGCAGCCCACAGGGTGGCAATCAGCCCCAGCATTTT
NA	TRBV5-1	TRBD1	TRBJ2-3	CASSGTGFTDTQYF	TGCGCCAGCAGCGGGACAGGGTTCACAGATACGCAGTATTTT
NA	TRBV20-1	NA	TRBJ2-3	CSGANTDTQYF	TGCAGTGGAGCCAACACAGATACGCAGTATTTT
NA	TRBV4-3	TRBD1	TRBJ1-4	CASSQDGQGALEKLFF	TGCGCCAGCAGCCAGGACGGACAGGGGGCTTTAGAAAAACTGTTTTTT
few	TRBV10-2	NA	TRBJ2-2	CASRRADFSNTGELFF	TGCGCCAGCAGGAGAGCTGACTTCTCAAACACCGGGGAGCTGTTTTTT
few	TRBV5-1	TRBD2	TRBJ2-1	CASSLLTSGGLSYNEQFF	TGCGCCAGCAGCTTATTGACTAGCGGGGGGCTTTCCTACAATGAGCAGTTCTTC
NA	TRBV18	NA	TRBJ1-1	CASSPPGRKNTEAFF	TGTGCCAGCTCACCCCCGGGGAGGAAGAACACTGAAGCTTTCTTT
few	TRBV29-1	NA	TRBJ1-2	CSGGEGEGYTF	TGCAGCGGAGGAGAAGGTGAAGGCTACACCTTC
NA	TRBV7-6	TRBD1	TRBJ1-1	CASSLARDRGLYTEAFF	TGTGCCAGCAGCTTAGCGCGGGACAGGGGGCTTTACACTGAAGCTTTCTTT
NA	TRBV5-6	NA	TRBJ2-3	CASSRPGAGDTQYF	TGTGCCAGCAGCCGGCCTGGGGCTGGAGATACGCAGTATTTT
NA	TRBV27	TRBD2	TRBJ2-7	CASSLSYGRGRMYEQYF	TGTGCCAGCAGTTTATCCTACGGGCGGGGGAGAATGTACGAGCAGTACTTC
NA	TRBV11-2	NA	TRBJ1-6	CASSSRRVDNSPLHF	TGTGCCAGCAGCTCCAGACGGGTTGACAATTCACCCCTCCACTTT
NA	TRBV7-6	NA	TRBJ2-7	CASSLAYQGADEQYF	TGTGCCAGCAGCTTAGCATATCAGGGCGCGGACGAGCAGTACTTC
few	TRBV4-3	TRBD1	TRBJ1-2	CASSQTGQGSGYTF	TGCGCCAGCAGCCAAACCGGACAGGGAAGCGGCTACACCTTC
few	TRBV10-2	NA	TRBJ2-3	CASSGQPDTQYF	TGCGCCAGCAGTGGACAACCAGATACGCAGTATTTT
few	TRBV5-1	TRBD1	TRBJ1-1	CASSRGGTGWGNTEAFF	TGCGCCAGCAGCCGTGGAGGGACAGGGTGGGGGAACACTGAAGCTTTCTTT
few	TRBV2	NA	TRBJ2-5	CASRPIWGGETQYF	TGTGCCAGCAGACCCATCTGGGGCGGAGAGACCCAGTACTTC
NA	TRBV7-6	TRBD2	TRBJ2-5	CASSSGGPETQYF	TGTGCCAGCAGCTCGGGGGGGCCGGAGACCCAGTACTTC
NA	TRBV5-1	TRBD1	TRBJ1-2	CASSLPGGGQGGYTF	TGCGCCAGCAGCTTACCAGGGGGCGGACAGGGAGGCTACACCTTC
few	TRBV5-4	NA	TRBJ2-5	CASSPRGQETQYF	TGTGCCAGCAGCCCCAGGGGACAAGAGACCCAGTACTTC
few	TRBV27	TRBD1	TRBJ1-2	CASSFKGAWGNYGYTF	TGTGCCAGCAGTTTTAAGGGGGCTTGGGGGAACTATGGCTACACCTTC
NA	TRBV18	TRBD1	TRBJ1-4	CASSPGQDNEKLFF	TGTGCCAGCTCACCAGGACAGGATAATGAAAAACTGTTTTTT
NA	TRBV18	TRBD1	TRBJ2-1	CASCGQGAYNEQFF	TGTGCCAGCTGTGGACAGGGGGCTTACAATGAGCAGTTCTTC
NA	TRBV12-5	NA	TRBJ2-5	CASAGRETQYF	TGTGCTAGTGCGGGGAGGGAGACCCAGTACTTC
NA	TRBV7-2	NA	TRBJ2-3	CASSLVVNQRDTQYF	TGTGCCAGCAGCTTAGTTGTGAACCAGCGAGATACGCAGTATTTT
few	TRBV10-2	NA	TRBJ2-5	CASSESGRGSGETQYF	TGCGCCAGCAGTGAGAGTGGCAGGGGTTCGGGGGAGACCCAGTACTTC
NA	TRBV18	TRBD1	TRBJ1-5	CASTQGENQPQHF	TGTGCCAGCACTCAGGGGGAGAATCAGCCCCAGCATTTT
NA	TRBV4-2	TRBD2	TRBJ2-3	CASSQDPSSGASSTDTQYF	TGTGCCAGCAGCCAAGATCCGTCTAGCGGGGCTTCGAGCACAGATACGCAGTATTTT
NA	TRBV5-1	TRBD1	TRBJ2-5	CASSLFRRGQETQYF	TGCGCCAGCAGCTTGTTTCGCAGGGGGCAAGAGACCCAGTACTTC
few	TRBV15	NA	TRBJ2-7	CATSRGEYEQYF	TGTGCCACCAGCAGGGGAGAATACGAGCAGTACTTC
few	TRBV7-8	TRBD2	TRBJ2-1	CASSPIGTSGGRRHEQFF	TGTGCCAGCAGCCCTATCGGGACTAGCGGGGGGCGCCGACATGAGCAGTTCTTC
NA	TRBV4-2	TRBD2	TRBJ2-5	CASASGGAGETQYF	TGTGCCAGCGCTAGCGGGGGGGCTGGTGAGACCCAGTACTTC
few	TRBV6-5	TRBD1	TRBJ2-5	CASSYSFQGAGETQYF	TGTGCCAGCAGTTACTCCTTTCAGGGGGCAGGGGAGACCCAGTACTTC
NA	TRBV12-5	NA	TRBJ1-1	CASAGPLEAFF	TGTGCTAGCGCGGGGCCCCTTGAAGCTTTCTTT
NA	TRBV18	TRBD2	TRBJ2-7	CASSPPLQVRDYSYEQYF	TGTGCCAGCTCACCACCGCTGCAGGTCCGGGACTACTCCTACGAGCAGTACTTC
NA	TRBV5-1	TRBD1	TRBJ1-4	CASSSFPGQGTDQNEKLFF	TGCGCCAGCAGCTCTTTCCCGGGACAGGGGACCGATCAGAATGAAAAACTGTTTTTT
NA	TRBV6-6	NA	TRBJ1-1	CASRKQTVDTEAFF	TGTGCCAGCAGAAAACAGACGGTGGACACTGAAGCTTTCTTT
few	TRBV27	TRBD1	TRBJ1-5	CASSAPGQGNQPQHF	TGTGCCAGCAGTGCCCCGGGACAGGGCAATCAGCCCCAGCATTTT
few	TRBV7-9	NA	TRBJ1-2	CASSPQQLGGYTF	TGTGCCAGCAGCCCACAGCAGTTGGGTGGCTACACCTTC
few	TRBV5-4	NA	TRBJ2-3	CASSAAGASTDTQYF	TGTGCCAGCAGCGCCGCGGGGGCGAGCACAGATACGCAGTATTTT
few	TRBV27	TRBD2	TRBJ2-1	CASSQQRGASSYNEQFF	TGTGCCAGCAGTCAACAGCGGGGGGCGAGCTCCTACAATGAGCAGTTCTTC
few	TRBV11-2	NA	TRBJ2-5	CASSQTDGTQYF	TGTGCCAGCAGCCAGACAGATGGGACCCAGTACTTC
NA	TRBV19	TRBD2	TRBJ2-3	CASSYQRGSTDTQYF	TGTGCCAGTAGTTACCAGCGGGGGAGCACAGATACGCAGTATTTT
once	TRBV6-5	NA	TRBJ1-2	CASSYGELYGYTF	TGTGCCAGCAGTTATGGAGAACTCTATGGCTACACCTTC
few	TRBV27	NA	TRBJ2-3	CANSPTQYF	TGTGCCAACTCCCCTACGCAGTATTTT
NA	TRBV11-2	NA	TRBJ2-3	CASSLAVHGGGTDTQYF	TGTGCCAGCAGCTTAGCGGTTCACGGGGGAGGCACAGATACGCAGTATTTT
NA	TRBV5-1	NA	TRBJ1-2	CASSLSTVSYGYTF	TGCGCCAGCAGCTTATCGACAGTCAGCTATGGCTACACCTTC